The 15 T cell receptor beta chains presented below share a single source sample, sequenced in a study of cytomegalovirus exposure and HLA in healthy donors (dated by TCRdb to about 2017). Receptors were amplified or captured by the immunoSEQ multiplex PCR assay. For the multiplex PCR, a mixture combining 60 forward primers for TCR Vbeta segments and 13 reverse primers for TCR Jbeta segments was used. This immuneACCESS table, as held by TCRdb, lists in-frame sequences with V and J called but not all clones. Of the missing ones, under half trace to an unresolved V gene in checked studies; the others have no known cause. This sample gives 200,000 or so clones in total; 75% to 90% of them show up just once. The ten biggest clones cover roughly 1.3% of the sample. Sequenced sample: PBMCs. The receptors shown here come from a man aged 25-45 years in good health and CMV-seronegative.

The rearrangement uses TRBV7-2 and TRBJ2-1; tentatively, D is TRBD2 (6 bases). The germline gives CDR1 SGHTA, CDR2 FQGNSA. The CDR3 spans 15 residues. The ends were cut back, 6 bases at V and 4 bases at J, with 16 bases in the middle. The CDR3 sequence: CASSFDGGRYNEQFF. The CDR3 DNA is TGTGCCAGCAGTTTCGATGGGGGGAGGTACAATGAGCAGTTCTTC.

Points on this clone: This CDR3 is also generated by other DNA sequences in the sample. CDR3 DNA: TGTGCCAGTAGCCCGACAGGGTACAATGAGCAGTTCTTC. Translated, it gives CASSPTGYNEQFF. This chain joins TRBV19 and TRBJ2-1; TRBD1 matches at 7 bases. The CDR3 extends over 13 amino acids. Per germline, CDR1 LNHDA and CDR2 SQIVND (reference sequence). Trimming at V came to 6 bases and at J to 4 bases, leaving 3 bases not matched to a gene.

The chain employs TRBV19 and TRBJ1-5, with 7 bases aligning to TRBD1. J was trimmed by 0 bases and V by 3 bases; bases with no gene match: 2. The CDR3 is 15 amino acids. Per the germline V gene, CDR1 is LNHDA and CDR2 is SQIVND (reference sequence). The CDR3 DNA reads as TGTGCCAGTAGTATGGGACAGTATAGCAATCAGCCCCAGCATTTT. It yields the protein CASSMGQYSNQPQHF.

V gene TRBV4-1 combines with J gene TRBJ2-5; 11 bases line up with TRBD2. This CDR3 has 11 residues. Per germline, CDR1 MGHRA and CDR2 YSYEKL. The V gene end was trimmed by 6 bases and the J gene end by 12 bases; junction bases not matched to a gene: 3. CDR3 in amino acids: CASSSLAGEYF. The CDR3 DNA is TGCGCCAGCAGTTCACTAGCGGGAGAGTACTTC.

V is TRBV21-1 and J is TRBJ2-7; the listed D gene, TRBD2, was not tested against the DNA. TRBV21-1 is a pseudogene locus. The CDR3 consists of 14 residues. The CDR3 nucleotides are TGTGCCAGCAGCAAGGGGGGGCCCCCCTACGAGCAGTACTTC. Translated: CASSKGGPPYEQYF.

This sequence joins TRBV27 and TRBJ1-2; 7 bases agree with TRBD1. CDR1 MNHEY and CDR2 SMNVEV come from the germline V gene (reference sequence). With V trimmed by 10 bases and J by 3 bases, 8 bases remained unmatched. The CDR3 has 13 amino acids. The CDR3 protein is CATKTGADYGYTF. In DNA form, the CDR3 reads TGTGCCACCAAAACAGGGGCGGACTATGGCTACACCTTC.

This sequence joins TRBV6-5 and TRBJ2-7; tentatively, D is TRBD2 (5 bases). In germline, CDR1 is MNHEY, CDR2 SVGAGI. The V and J ends lost 5 bases and 2 bases respectively, with 10 bases between them. The CDR3 loop spans 13 amino acids. CDR3 loop: CASSPGITYEQYF. For the CDR3, the DNA is TGTGCCAGCAGTCCCGGGATAACCTACGAGCAGTACTTC.

This sequence joins TRBV4-2 and TRBJ2-3, with D maybe TRBD2 (6 bases). Germline V gives CDR1 LGHNA, CDR2 YNFKEQ. This CDR3 contains 15 residues. V lost 1 base and J lost 4, with 12 bases in between. CDR3 nucleotide sequence: TGTGCCAGCAGCCAAGCCGGGGGAAGGGCAGATACGCAGTATTTT. This translates into CASSQAGGRADTQYF.

This clone was seen only once. The rearrangement joins TRBV28 to TRBJ2-4; 8 bases are a match to TRBD1. Germline values: CDR1 MDHEN, CDR2 SYDVKM. Trimming removed 10 bases from V and 6 bases from J; junction bases left unmatched: 8. The length of the CDR3 is 13 residues. CDR3: CATTTGARNIQYF. The CDR3 nucleotides read TGTGCCACTACGACAGGGGCTAGAAACATTCAGTACTTC.

This clone was picked up a small number of times. The rearrangement links TRBV7-9 to TRBJ1-2, with a possible D match to TRBD1 (5 bases). V gave up 4 bases and J gave up 8 bases, with 14 bases separating them. The CDR3 runs to 13 residues. Per germline, CDR1 SEHNR and CDR2 FQNEAQ (reference sequence). CDR3 amino acids: CASSWGRDGGYTF. In DNA, the CDR3 is TGTGCCAGCAGCTGGGGCAGAGATGGGGGCTACACCTTC.

V is TRBV6-4 and J is TRBJ2-3, with D perhaps matching TRBD2 (5 bases). The V end lost 6 bases, the J end lost 2 bases, and 18 bases lay between the germline ends. The CDR3 length is 16 residues. Germline values: CDR1 MRHNA, CDR2 SNTAGT. CDR3 protein: CASSLRGLSFTDTQYF. In DNA, the CDR3 is TGTGCCAGCAGCCTACGGGGATTGAGCTTCACAGATACGCAGTATTTT.

The chain joins TRBV28 to TRBJ2-7; no reliable D call. The V end lost 6 bases, the J end lost 3 bases, and 9 bases lay between the germline ends. The CDR3 spans 12 residues. CDR1 MDHEN and CDR2 SYDVKM come from the germline V gene. The CDR3 reads CASSQVRYEQYF. The CDR3, as DNA: TGTGCCAGCAGCCAGGTCCGCTACGAGCAGTACTTC.

The chain employs TRBV20-1 and TRBJ1-1; D remains unclear. The CDR3 is made up of 11 amino acids. With 5 bases removed from V and 4 bases from J, the gap between germline ends came to 8 bases. CDR1 and CDR2 from the germline V gene are DFQATT and SNEGSKA (reference sequence). CDR3 in amino acids: CSAPTVTEAFF. DNA of the CDR3: TGCAGTGCTCCTACGGTCACTGAAGCTTTCTTT.

The chain combines TRBV5-6 with TRBJ2-1; TRBD2 matches at 7 bases. The CDR3 spans 16 residues. CDR1 and CDR2 (germline): SGHDT, YYEEEE. V gave up 0 bases and J gave up 0 bases; unmatched junction bases: 3. In nucleotides, the CDR3 is TGTGCCAGCAGCTTGGGGGGGGGTGGCTCCTACAATGAGCAGTTCTTC. Encoded protein: CASSLGGGGSYNEQFF.

The genes are TRBV27 and TRBJ1-1, with a weak D call TRBD1 (5 bases). The V and J ends lost 6 bases and 3 bases respectively, with 17 bases between them. Germline CDR1 is MNHEY and CDR2 is SMNVEV (reference sequence). The CDR3 extends over 15 amino acids. CDR3 DNA: TGTGCCAGCAGGCCTTACAGGTCTCGGGACACTGAAGCTTTCTTT. This translates into CASRPYRSRDTEAFF.